These 24 T cell receptor beta chains originate from one sample sequenced in a study of regulatory T cells. Study-level findings and limits: In CD3G-deficient patients, conventional CD4+ T cells were enriched for hydrophobic CDR3 residues at positions 6 and 7.

These receptors' targets are unknown. Primers: 52 TRBV forward and 13 TRBJ reverse. The method was immunoSEQ multiplex PCR; TCRdb's version includes in-frame clones alone and lacks a portion of them. The table lists over 30,000 clones, roughly 92% of them singletons. The sequenced material came from conventional CD4+ T cells sorted from blood. These TCRs come from a child aged 2-9 years with CD3G deficiency.

The chain uses TRBV7-6 and TRBJ2-3; D remains unclear. In germline, CDR1 is SGHVS, CDR2 FNYEAQ. CDR3 size: 15 residues. Trimming removed 0 bases from V and 0 bases from J, with 7 bases in between. CDR3 coding DNA: TGTGCCAGCAGCTTAGCGGGGTCTAGCACAGATACGCAGTATTTT. It translates to CASSLAGSSTDTQYF.

This clone was observed a single time. V is TRBV21-1 and J is TRBJ2-1; the table's D call, TRBD2, was not checked against the DNA. TRBV21-1 counts as a pseudogene. This CDR3 comprises 18 residues. The CDR3 DNA follows: TGTGCCAGCAGCCGAGGACTAGCGGGAGGGACTCCCTACAATGAGCAGTTCTTC. Amino acid sequence: CASSRGLAGGTPYNEQFF.

This chain uses TRBV28 with TRBJ1-1; D might be TRBD1 (5 bases). Germline CDR1 reads MDHEN; CDR2 reads SYDVKM. V shed 8 bases and J shed 1 base, with 8 bases lying between them. This CDR3 has 12 amino acids. CDR3 DNA sequence: TGTGCCAGCGGGGCAGGGAACACTGAAGCTTTCTTT. Translated: CASGAGNTEAFF.

This sequence joins TRBV28 and TRBJ1-2; 7 bases are shared with TRBD1. Trimming cost V 8 bases and J 8 bases; bases outside gene matches: 8. The CDR3 covers 12 residues. Germline V gives CDR1 MDHEN, CDR2 SYDVKM. CDR3 in amino acids: CASSTGAWGYTF. DNA for the CDR3: TGTGCCAGCTCCACAGGGGCTTGGGGCTACACCTTC.

This chain connects TRBV6-6 to TRBJ2-7, with D unresolved. Germline CDR1 reads MNHNY; CDR2 reads SVGAGI (reference sequence). CDR3 length equals 12 residues. The V gene lost 5 bases and the J gene lost 4 bases, with 9 bases spanning the gap. The CDR3 DNA reads TGTGCCAGCAGTCCTCGTGGTTACGAGCAGTACTTC. Its protein product is CASSPRGYEQYF.

The chain links TRBV6-1 to TRBJ2-1; D perhaps matches TRBD1 (5 bases). Germline lookup yields CDR1 MNHNS and CDR2 SASEGT. The CDR3 loop spans 14 amino acids. Trimming stripped 3 bases from V and 7 bases from J, with 13 bases between. CDR3 in amino acids: CASSEKYKGNEQFF. CDR3 sequence (DNA): TGTGCCAGCAGTGAGAAATATAAGGGGAATGAGCAGTTCTTC.

The chain carries TRBV28 and TRBJ1-1, with 7 bases fitting TRBD1. V lost 4 bases to trimming and J lost 10 bases; unmatched junction nucleotides: 6. This CDR3 contains 12 residues. Germline V CDR1 and CDR2: MDHEN, SYDVKM. CDR3 coding DNA: TGTGCCAGCAGTTCCGAGACAGGGCGAGCTTTCTTT. Residues: CASSSETGRAFF.

This chain uses TRBV7-9 with TRBJ1-3; possibly TRBD1 for D (5 bases). This CDR3 is 14 amino acids long. Looked up from germline, CDR1 is SEHNR and CDR2 is FQNEAQ (reference sequence). Trimming removed 4 bases at V and 1 base at J, with 8 bases between. The CDR3 loop is CASSSRDSGNTIYF. The CDR3 DNA is TGTGCCAGCAGCTCCAGGGATTCTGGAAACACCATATATTTT.

The V call is TRBV21-1, the J call TRBJ2-2; TRBD1 is taken as the D call from the table, unchecked against the DNA. TRBV21-1 is given as a pseudogene. The CDR3 length is 16 residues. The CDR3 sequence: CASSKEQGAPTGELFF. DNA of the CDR3: TGTGCCAGCAGCAAAGAGCAGGGGGCGCCCACCGGGGAGCTGTTTTTT.

This clone was recorded only once. The chain employs TRBV6-1 and TRBJ1-4, with D hard to call. The CDR3 loop spans 16 amino acids. Germline lookup yields CDR1 MNHNS and CDR2 SASEGT. V lost 2 bases and J lost 8, with 18 bases in between. The CDR3 region has the DNA TGTGCCAGCAGTGAACGGCAGACCGGAGCCTCCGAAAAACTGTTTTTT. Encoded protein: CASSERQTGASEKLFF.

The rearrangement links TRBV11-2 to TRBJ1-1; no clear D gene. V gave up 2 bases and J gave up 2 bases, with 9 bases separating them. CDR1 SGHAT and CDR2 FQNNGV come from the germline V gene. This CDR3 region has 14 residues. The CDR3 region has the DNA TGTGCCAGCAGCTTAACACCAGGAAACACTGAAGCTTTCTTT. Protein: CASSLTPGNTEAFF.

The V and J genes are TRBV5-1 and TRBJ2-7, with 7 positions matching TRBD1. Unmatched junction bases numbered 11, after V lost 5 bases and J lost 9 bases. CDR3 length equals 13 residues. From germline, CDR1 is SGHRS and CDR2 YFSETQ. The CDR3 nucleotides are TGCGCCAGCAGTGAAAGGACAGGCGGTGGGCAGTACTTC. Protein sequence: CASSERTGGGQYF.

The J gene is TRBJ2-1, the V gene TRBV20-1; D call uncertain. Per the germline V gene, CDR1 is DFQATT and CDR2 is SNEGSKA (reference sequence). The CDR3 contains 11 residues. The V end was cut by 3 bases, the J end by 5 bases, with 5 bases between. CDR3 nucleotide sequence: TGCAGTGCTAGGGCGAACAATGAGCAGTTCTTC. Translated: CSARANNEQFF.

V gene TRBV7-9 combines with J gene TRBJ2-5; 8 bases fit TRBD1. Germline CDR1 reads SEHNR; CDR2 reads FQNEAQ (reference sequence). The CDR3 totals 13 residues. V shed 4 bases, J shed 5 bases, and the junction held 3 bases outside the gene matches. The CDR3 region is CASSSGGVETQYF. The CDR3 region has the DNA TGTGCCAGCAGCTCAGGGGGCGTTGAGACCCAGTACTTC.

The rearrangement joins TRBV28 to TRBJ1-2; D possibly corresponds to TRBD1 (6 bases). The V end lost 4 bases, the J end lost 7 bases, and 16 bases lay between the germline ends. Germline CDR1 and CDR2: MDHEN and SYDVKM. The CDR3 length is 14 residues. CDR3 DNA: TGTGCCAGCAGTTCCGGGGGGGCAGTAGCTGGCTACACCTTC. It is translated as CASSSGGAVAGYTF.

A few counts support this clone. Within the sample, other DNA sequences also encode this same CDR3. The CDR3 DNA reads TGCGCCAGCAGCCGGGACAGGGGTTACGAGCAGTACTTC. This translates into CASSRDRGYEQYF. The chain employs TRBV5-1 and TRBJ2-7; 10 bases agree with TRBD1. Germline V gives CDR1 SGHRS, CDR2 YFSETQ. With 4 bases clipped from V and 4 bases from J, the junction kept 2 bases outside the gene matches. This CDR3 has 13 amino acids.

In this sample, this clone turned up once. This chain uses TRBV11-3 with TRBJ1-1; D call uncertain. Germline V gene sequence: CDR1 SGHNT, CDR2 YENEEA. V lost 5 bases to trimming and J lost 4 bases, with 11 bases between them. The CDR3 is 13 residues long. The CDR3 DNA is TGTGCCAGCAGCCTTGACTGGGGCACTGAAGCTTTCTTT. It specifies CASSLDWGTEAFF.

The chain links TRBV6-1 to TRBJ2-4; 7 bases fit TRBD1. The trim removed 1 base at V and 6 bases at J, leaving 0 bases unmatched. The germline CDR1 and CDR2 sequences are MNHNS and SASEGT. CDR3 length: 13 amino acids. CDR3 coding DNA: TGTGCCAGCAGTGAAGGACAGGGAAACATTCAGTACTTC. Translated, it gives CASSEGQGNIQYF.

The J gene is TRBJ2-4, the V gene TRBV28; 14 bases fit TRBD2. The CDR3 runs 15 residues. Germline CDR1 and CDR2: MDHEN and SYDVKM. The junction had 8 bases not matched to a gene; V was cut back by 6 bases and J by 10 bases. CDR3 in DNA: TGTGCCAGCAGCCCGGGACTAGCGGGGGTGGGGATTCAGTACTTC. Translation: CASSPGLAGVGIQYF.

This clone was detected once. V is TRBV5-1 and J is TRBJ2-1; D gene ambiguous. V lost 0 bases to trimming and J lost 6 bases, with 22 bases between them. The CDR3 sequence is 18 residues long. Germline V CDR1 and CDR2: SGHRS, YFSETQ. The CDR3 nucleotides read TGCGCCAGCAGCTTGGCGGTAAGGACCCGCCTAGGGATCAATGAGCAGTTCTTC. Protein sequence: CASSLAVRTRLGINEQFF.

The rearrangement uses TRBV11-2 and TRBJ2-7, with no clear D. Trimming left V 4 bases short and J 1 base short, with 11 bases between. Germline CDR1 SGHAT, CDR2 FQNNGV. The CDR3 is made up of 14 amino acids. The CDR3 spells CASSSRVRSYEQYF. CDR3 coding DNA: TGTGCCAGCAGCTCCCGGGTAAGGTCCTACGAGCAGTACTTC. The full variable domain, with the rest looked up from reference TRBV11-2 and TRBJ2-7, is EAGVAQSPRYKIIEKRQSVAFWCNPISGHATLYWYQQILGQGPKLLIQFQNNGVVDDSQLPKDRFSAERLKGVDSTLKIQPAKLEDSAVYLCASSSRVRSYEQYFGPGTRLTVT.

J is TRBJ1-5 and V is TRBV19, with a possible D match to TRBD1 (6 bases). Trimming stripped 3 bases from V and 2 bases from J, with 29 bases between. There are 21 residues in the CDR3. Per the germline V gene, CDR1 is LNHDA and CDR2 is SQIVND (reference sequence). For the CDR3, the DNA is TGTGCCAGTAGTATGATGTATCGGGTGGGACAAGGACCTCAAGGCAATCAGCCCCAGCATTTT. Protein sequence: CASSMMYRVGQGPQGNQPQHF.

The CDR3 here is CASSTGSGIGETQYF. The CDR3 DNA reads as TGCGCCAGCAGTACTGGTAGCGGGATCGGGGAGACCCAGTACTTC. The V and J genes are TRBV5-1 and TRBJ2-5; 8 nucleotides line up with TRBD2. Trimming removed 5 bases from V and 5 bases from J; junction bases left unmatched: 11. CDR1 is SGHRS, CDR2 YFSETQ, per germline. The CDR3 is 15 amino acids.

This chain joins TRBV6-6 and TRBJ1-2; D not resolved. Trimming stripped 0 bases from V and 1 base from J, with 0 bases between. The CDR3 covers 12 residues. Germline-derived CDR1 and CDR2 are MNHNY and SVGAGI (reference sequence). CDR3 bases: TGTGCCAGCAGTTACTCTAACTATGGCTACACCTTC. It encodes CASSYSNYGYTF.